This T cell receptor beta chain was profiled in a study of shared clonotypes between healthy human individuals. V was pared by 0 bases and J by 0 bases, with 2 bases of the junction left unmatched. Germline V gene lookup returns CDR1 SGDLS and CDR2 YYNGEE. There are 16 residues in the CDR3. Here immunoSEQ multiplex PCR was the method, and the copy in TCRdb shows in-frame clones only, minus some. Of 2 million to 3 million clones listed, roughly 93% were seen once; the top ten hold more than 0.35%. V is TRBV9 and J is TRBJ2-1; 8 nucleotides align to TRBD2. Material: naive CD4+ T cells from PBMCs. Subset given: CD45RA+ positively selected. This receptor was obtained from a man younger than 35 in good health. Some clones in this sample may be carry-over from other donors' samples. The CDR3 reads CASSVGGLDSYNEQFF. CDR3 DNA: TGTGCCAGCAGCGTAGGGGGACTAGACTCCTACAATGAGCAGTTCTTC.